This T cell receptor (beta chain) was sequenced for a study of blood T cell repertoires in COVID-19. Study details: Italy, Spain and the United States were the sources of the convalescent and acute COVID-19 samples. Sources were T cells, B-cell-depleted T cells, or PBMCs; the material itself was cDNA or gDNA.

The CDR3 consists of 15 residues. The V gene's germline CDR1 is SGDLS and CDR2 YYNGEE. The junction had 4 bases not matched to a gene; V was cut back by 0 bases and J by 3 bases. The authors' processing: Amplified reference gene primers provided the basis for estimating nucleated cell counts. Method: immunoSEQ multiplex PCR; TCRdb's copy keeps in-frame clones and lacks some. For V, J and clone size, that table is used; D and trimming come from the DNA. The table lists about 130,000 clones, more than 70% of them singletons, with under 15% in the top ten. There are a few counts of this clone. The TCR was taken from a woman in her twenties or thirties who had recovered from COVID-19. V gene TRBV9 combines with J gene TRBJ2-7; 9 bases match TRBD2. What was sequenced was peripheral blood. CDR3 residues: CASSVGAAGGYEQYF. The CDR3 DNA sequence: TGTGCCAGCAGCGTAGGAGCAGCGGGGGGCTACGAGCAGTACTTC. Based on the CDR3 plus reference TRBV9 and TRBJ2-7, the full variable domain is DSGVTQTPKHLITATGQRVTLRCSPRSGDLSVYWYQQSLDQGLQFLIQYYNGEERAKGNILERFSAQQFPDLHSELNLSSLELGDSALYFCASSVGAAGGYEQYFGPGTRLTVT.